This T cell receptor beta chain was profiled in a study of post-analysis software for immune sequencing data. Regarding the study as a whole: Compared with controls, patients had more of 4 to 6 TRBV segments, including TRBV5-6, TRBV5-1 and TRBV20-1.

Only a few counts were recorded for this clonotype. What it recognizes is unknown. Each TCR beta cDNA library carried unique molecular identifiers. TCRdb fed the PCR reads into MiXCR, producing one record per CDR3 protein. The sample carries about 400,000 distinct CDR3 sequences, about a third recorded once. The junction had 12 bases not matched to a gene; V was cut back by 7 bases and J by 0 bases. Germline CDR1 is MDHEN and CDR2 is SYDVKM. The CDR3 is 17 amino acids. The sequenced sample consisted of blood. The receptor comes from a girl aged 5 to 17 with multiple sclerosis. The rearrangement uses TRBV28 and TRBJ2-3; 8 bases fit TRBD2. The CDR3 DNA reads as TGTGCCAGCATTTCGATAAGAACTAGCGGTAGCACAGATACGCAGTATTTT. It encodes CASISIRTSGSTDTQYF.